Listed below are T cell receptor beta chains from one sample, sequenced in a study of blood T cell repertoires in COVID-19. Assay used: immunoSEQ multiplex PCR; TCRdb lists only in-frame clones, some missing. The sample contains 200,000 to 300,000 clones, approximately 83% of which appear only once. The sequencing input was peripheral blood. Receptors were obtained from a woman younger than 45 who had recovered from COVID-19. The CDR3 runs from the conserved cysteine through the conserved F or W. The D gene is left open where the match is weak. For some rows the clone size is stated as once, few or many, or as a class when expanded; others skip it.

TRBJ2-7 | TRBV20-1 | NA | NA | CSAPGEQYF | TGCAGTGCTCCAGGGGAGCAGTACTTC
TRBJ1-3 | TRBV30 | TRBD1 | NA | CAWSVPIQGAGNTIYF | TGTGCCTGGAGTGTTCCCATACAGGGGGCTGGAAACACCATATATTTT
TRBJ2-2 | TRBV5-5 | NA | NA | CASSLAGGRNTGELFF | TGTGCCAGCAGCTTGGCCGGGGGAAGGAACACCGGGGAGCTGTTTTTT
TRBJ2-2 | TRBV30 | NA | NA | CAWARQSGELFF | TGTGCCTGGGCCAGGCAGTCCGGGGAGCTGTTTTTT
TRBJ2-3 | TRBV19 | NA | once | CASSIAKGLADTQYF | TGTGCCAGTAGTATAGCGAAGGGGCTTGCAGATACGCAGTATTTT
TRBJ2-3 | TRBV5-4 | NA | NA | CASSLKTFTDTQYF | TGTGCCAGCAGCTTGAAGACTTTCACAGATACGCAGTATTTT
TRBJ2-3 | TRBV28 | TRBD2 | few | CASSLLAGGRDTQYF | TGTGCCAGCAGTCTCTTAGCGGGGGGGCGAGATACGCAGTATTTT
TRBJ2-7 | TRBV18 | TRBD2 | NA | CASSPGTSGGSVNIYEQYF | TGTGCCAGCTCTCCAGGGACTAGCGGGGGTTCCGTCAACATATACGAGCAGTACTTC
TRBJ2-4 | TRBV13 | NA | NA | CASSNPSWAEGKNIQYF | TGTGCCAGCAGCAATCCTAGCTGGGCCGAGGGAAAAAACATTCAGTACTTC
TRBJ2-1 | TRBV7-6 | TRBD1 | NA | CASSLLGQLYNEQFF | TGTGCCAGCAGCTTATTGGGACAGTTATACAATGAGCAGTTCTTC
TRBJ1-2 | TRBV11-2 | NA | NA | CASSLVGALLDGYTF | TGTGCCAGCAGCTTAGTGGGAGCCCTTTTGGATGGCTACACCTTC
TRBJ1-3 | TRBV19 | NA | NA | CASRGGGVPSGNTIYF | TGTGCCAGTAGGGGCGGGGGAGTCCCGTCTGGAAACACCATATATTTT
TRBJ2-1 | TRBV12-3/TRBV12-4 | NA | NA | CASSLRTYNEQFF | TGTGCCAGCAGTTTACGGACTTACAATGAGCAGTTCTTC
TRBJ2-5 | TRBV5-1 | NA | NA | CASSLGLIQETQYF | TGCGCCAGCAGCTTGGGACTGATCCAAGAGACCCAGTACTTC
TRBJ2-2 | TRBV3-1/TRBV3-2 | TRBD2 | NA | CASSPTGLAGGRAGNTGELFF | TGTGCCAGCAGCCCGACCGGGCTAGCGGGGGGGCGAGCGGGGAACACCGGGGAGCTGTTTTTT
TRBJ2-7 | TRBV5-1 | TRBD2 | NA | CASSPPGGVYEQYF | TGCGCCAGCAGCCCCCCGGGGGGGGTTTACGAGCAGTACTTC
TRBJ1-2 | TRBV4-1 | TRBD1 | NA | CASSQGGQGARAYGYTF | TGCGCCAGCAGCCAAGGAGGACAGGGGGCCCGGGCCTATGGCTACACCTTC